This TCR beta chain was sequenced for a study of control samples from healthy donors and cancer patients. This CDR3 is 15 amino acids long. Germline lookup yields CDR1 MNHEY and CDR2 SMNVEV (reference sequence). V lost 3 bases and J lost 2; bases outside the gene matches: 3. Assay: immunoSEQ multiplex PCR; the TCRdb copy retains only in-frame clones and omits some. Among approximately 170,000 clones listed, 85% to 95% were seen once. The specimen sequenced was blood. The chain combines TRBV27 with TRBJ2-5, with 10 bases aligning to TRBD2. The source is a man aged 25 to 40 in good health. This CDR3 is CASSFQRGGQETQYF. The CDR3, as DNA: TGTGCCAGCAGTTTTCAGCGGGGGGGACAAGAGACCCAGTACTTC.